The present entry profiles one TCR beta chain with its context. Its antigen is not known. The data derive from a study of response to subunit inactivated influenza vaccine. Study-level results: Only a handful of new T cells, the authors suggested, are recruited with each seasonal influenza vaccination.

The germline CDR1 and CDR2 sequences are SSHAT and FNYEAQ (reference sequence). CDR3 length equals 14 residues. MiXCR, applied by TCRdb to the RT-PCR reads, yields one record per CDR3 protein. The sample shows roughly 780,000 distinct CDR3 sequences, around a sixth of them seen only once. The chain couples TRBV7-7 to TRBJ2-1; 9 bases match TRBD2. The receptor was derived from a man over 45 who received an inactivated influenza vaccine. The source material was PBMCs from blood, sampled around 5 days after vaccination. The CDR3 DNA reads TGTGCTAGCGGGCGGGGGGGCCCCGACAATGAGCAGTTCTTC. It specifies CASGRGGPDNEQFF.